Below, 21 T cell receptor beta chains from the same sample are listed, as sequenced in a study of blood T cell repertoires in COVID-19. Clones were sequenced by immunoSEQ multiplex PCR, and TCRdb holds only the in-frame ones, with some missing. The data show over 10,000 clones, around 85% seen once. Sequencing was done on a sample of peripheral blood. The receptors originated from a human donor in a cohort sampled during active COVID-19.

The V gene is TRBV12-3 or TRBV12-4, the J gene TRBJ2-7, with 10 bases that match TRBD1. The V and J ends lost 6 bases and 5 bases, in that order; junction bases with no gene match: 4. The CDR3 extends over 13 amino acids. The CDR3 sequence: CASSRQGAHEQYF. DNA of the CDR3: TGTGCCAGCAGCAGACAGGGGGCCCACGAGCAGTACTTC.

The gene calls are TRBV9 and TRBJ1-6; TRBD1 aligns across 7 bases. V lost 3 bases to trimming and J lost 8 bases; unmatched junction nucleotides: 8. Germline V CDR1 and CDR2: SGDLS, YYNGEE. The CDR3 is made up of 15 amino acids. The CDR3, as DNA: TGTGCCAGCAGCGCCCGGACAGGCTGGGATTCACCCCTCCACTTT. This translates into CASSARTGWDSPLHF.

V gene TRBV12-3 or TRBV12-4 combines with J gene TRBJ1-1; D is unresolved. V lost 3 bases, J lost 2 bases, and 7 bases lay in between. This CDR3 is built from 13 residues. CDR3 loop: CASSFGLNTEAFF. The CDR3 nucleotides read TGTGCCAGCAGTTTTGGACTTAACACTGAAGCTTTCTTT.

The chain employs TRBV6-1 and TRBJ2-7; D gene uncertain. With 0 bases removed from V and 0 bases from J, the gap between germline ends came to 9 bases. CDR3 length: 15 residues. Germline CDR1 is MNHNS and CDR2 is SASEGT. As DNA, the CDR3 is TGTGCCAGCAGTGAAGCGTTAGTAGCCTCCTACGAGCAGTACTTC. Protein: CASSEALVASYEQYF.

This chain uses TRBV7-9 with TRBJ1-4, with TRBD1 as a possible D gene (6 bases). Germline CDR1 and CDR2: SEHNR and FQNEAQ (reference sequence). The CDR3 extends over 16 amino acids. Trimming removed 0 bases at V and 8 bases at J, with 16 bases between. CDR3 in amino acids: CASSLAMQGKEEKLFF. Here the CDR3 DNA reads TGTGCCAGCAGCTTAGCGATGCAGGGGAAAGAAGAAAAACTGTTTTTT.

The chain uses TRBV10-3 and TRBJ2-5, with 12 bases matching TRBD2. CDR3 size: 15 residues. From germline, CDR1 is ENHRY and CDR2 SYGVKD. The V segment lost 4 bases and the J segment 2 bases; nucleotides outside the gene matches: 2. The chain's CDR3 is CAISATSGGQETQYF. CDR3 coding DNA: TGTGCCATCAGTGCGACTAGCGGGGGACAAGAGACCCAGTACTTC.

This chain connects TRBV28 to TRBJ2-7; D may be TRBD2 (5 bases). V lost 6 bases and J lost 0, with 15 bases in between. Germline CDR1 MDHEN, CDR2 SYDVKM. The CDR3 covers 15 residues. CDR3 loop: CASSIDTDFSYEQYF. CDR3 nucleotide sequence: TGTGCCAGCAGCATTGACACGGACTTCTCCTACGAGCAGTACTTC.

The chain recombines TRBV5-4 with TRBJ1-1; the match to TRBD1 covers 7 bases. Germline values: CDR1 SGHNT, CDR2 YYREEE (reference sequence). Trimming removed 0 bases from V and 2 bases from J; junction bases left unmatched: 4. This CDR3 region has 15 residues. The CDR3 region is CASSLGQGVNTEAFF. In DNA, the CDR3 is TGTGCCAGCAGCTTGGGACAGGGCGTTAACACTGAAGCTTTCTTT.

This chain connects TRBV10-2 to TRBJ2-5; 7 nucleotides align to TRBD1. Germline V gene lookup returns CDR1 WSHSY and CDR2 SAAADI. The CDR3 loop spans 14 amino acids. V dropped 8 bases and J dropped 4; count of bases not matched to a gene: 10. CDR3 DNA: TGCGCCAGCGCCCCGACAGGGATCGGAGAGACCCAGTACTTC. Translated: CASAPTGIGETQYF.

Only one count was recorded for this clone. The gene calls are TRBV5-1 and TRBJ1-1; 7 bases are shared with TRBD1. V gave up 4 bases and J gave up 2 bases; unmatched junction bases: 11. Germline-derived CDR1 and CDR2 are SGHRS and YFSETQ. This CDR3 is built from 16 residues. This CDR3 is CASSRTYRGSNTEAFF. For the CDR3, the DNA is TGCGCCAGCAGCAGAACCTACAGGGGTTCCAACACTGAAGCTTTCTTT.

The V call is TRBV7-9, the J call TRBJ2-3; 7 positions agree with TRBD1. Looked up from germline, CDR1 is SEHNR and CDR2 is FQNEAQ (reference sequence). The V segment lost 6 bases and the J segment 2 bases; nucleotides outside the gene matches: 8. This CDR3 spans 15 amino acids. The CDR3: CASSITGQHTDTQYF. The DNA of the CDR3 is TGTGCCAGCAGTATAACGGGACAGCACACAGATACGCAGTATTTT.

The V gene is TRBV14, the J gene TRBJ2-5; the match to TRBD2 covers 8 bases. V gave up 3 bases and J gave up 5 bases; unmatched junction bases: 17. The CDR3 is made up of 18 amino acids. Looked up from germline, CDR1 is SGHDN and CDR2 is FVKESK. CDR3 nucleotides: TGTGCCAGCAGCCAGGGACTATTGAGGCGGGAGGTTGGTGAGACCCAGTACTTC. Protein: CASSQGLLRREVGETQYF.

This chain uses TRBV4-2 with TRBJ2-5, with 15 nucleotides matching TRBD2. Germline-derived CDR1 and CDR2 are LGHNA and YNFKEQ. V was pared by 0 bases and J by 5 bases, with 1 base of the junction left unmatched. The CDR3 is 16 amino acids. The CDR3 sequence: CASSQDGLAGGETQYF. The CDR3 DNA reads as TGTGCCAGCAGCCAAGACGGACTAGCGGGAGGGGAGACCCAGTACTTC.

V and J are TRBV13 and TRBJ1-6, with TRBD1 matching 8 bases. V lost 5 bases to trimming and J lost 5 bases; unmatched junction nucleotides: 5. The germline V gene encodes CDR1 PRHDT and CDR2 FYEKMQ (reference sequence). The CDR3 covers 15 residues. The CDR3, as DNA: TGTGCCAGCAGCATGGGGGACAGGAATAATTCACCCCTCCACTTT. Its protein is CASSMGDRNNSPLHF.

In this sample, this clone turned up once. The rearrangement joins TRBV19 to TRBJ1-5; 10 bases are a match to TRBD1. This CDR3 is 14 amino acids long. V was pared by 5 bases and J by 8 bases, with 6 bases of the junction left unmatched. Germline V gene sequence: CDR1 LNHDA, CDR2 SQIVND (reference sequence). The CDR3 protein is CASSVDRGNEPQHF. CDR3 nucleotides: TGTGCCAGTAGTGTGGACAGGGGGAACGAGCCCCAGCATTTT.

This chain joins TRBV6-6 and TRBJ1-4; tentative D call: TRBD1 (5 bases). V dropped 3 bases and J dropped 0 bases, with 8 bases sitting between them. Germline CDR1 MNHNY, CDR2 SVGAGI (reference sequence). CDR3 length: 15 amino acids. CDR3 amino acids: CASSYRGATNEKLFF. DNA of the CDR3: TGTGCCAGCAGTTATCGGGGGGCAACTAATGAAAAACTGTTTTTT.

The sample holds one count of this clone. V and J are TRBV2 and TRBJ1-2; possibly TRBD1 for D (6 bases). Germline CDR1 and CDR2: SNHLY and FYNNEI. Trimming removed 6 bases at V and 2 bases at J, with 10 bases between. The CDR3 has 13 amino acids. CDR3 protein: CASRLTGNYGYTF. As DNA, the CDR3 is TGTGCCAGCAGACTTACAGGGAACTATGGCTACACCTTC.

The V gene is TRBV5-1, the J gene TRBJ1-1, with D unresolved. Germline lookup yields CDR1 SGHRS and CDR2 YFSETQ. V lost 3 bases, J lost 10 bases, and 10 bases lay in between. The CDR3 runs to 11 residues. CDR3 bases: TGCGCCAGCAGCTCGGAACAGATAGCTTTCTTT. This gives the protein CASSSEQIAFF. Complete variable domain (other parts from reference TRBV5-1 and TRBJ1-1): KAGVTQTPRYLIKTRGQQVTLSCSPISGHRSVSWYQQTPGQGLQFLFEYFSETQRNKGNFPGRFSGRQFSNSRSEMNVSTLELGDSALYLCASSSEQIAFFGQGTRLTVV.

V is TRBV7-9 and J is TRBJ1-1; D not certain. The germline gives CDR1 SEHNR, CDR2 FQNEAQ (reference sequence). The length of the CDR3 is 14 residues. V was shortened by 5 bases and J by 1 base, with 11 bases between the two germline ends. The CDR3 DNA reads TGTGCCAGCAGCCACGTCCGAGAGAACACTGAAGCTTTCTTT. This sequence encodes CASSHVRENTEAFF.

The chain has TRBV18 and TRBJ2-7; 9 nucleotides align to TRBD1. V trimming: 1 base; J trimming: 6 bases; junction bases outside the gene matches: 7. Germline CDR1 is KGHSH and CDR2 is LQKENI. The CDR3 consists of 15 residues. The CDR3 loop is CASSPRWDRVSEQYF. DNA for the CDR3: TGTGCCAGCTCACCACGATGGGACAGGGTAAGCGAGCAGTACTTC.

The chain carries TRBV7-2 and TRBJ1-1; maybe TRBD1 (6 bases). The V and J ends lost 6 bases and 1 base respectively, with 9 bases between them. In germline, CDR1 is SGHTA, CDR2 FQGNSA. There are 13 residues in the CDR3. The CDR3 DNA reads TGTGCCAGCAGAAGAGGGGGGAACACTGAAGCTTTCTTT. Its protein product is CASRRGGNTEAFF.